This T cell receptor (beta chain) was profiled in a study of CD8+CD57+ T cells in acquired aplastic anemia. Study context: The mean DNA yield obtained from sorted CD4+ and CD8+ cells came to approximately 3 ug. CD4+ cells from healthy donors averaged about 10 million reads.

The template used for profiling TCR beta VDJ and CDR3 was genomic DNA. TCRdb reprocessed the reads with MiXCR, giving one entry per CDR3 protein. The sample shows 180,000 or so distinct CDR3 sequences, 40% to 50% of them seen only once. On this clonotype: The antigen is undetermined. The CDR3 carries no conserved terminal phenylalanine or tryptophan, so it likely arises from a read error. The DNA is left out, because the CDR3 cannot be placed on it with certainty; the CDR3 is given as TCRdb lists it.

Looked up from germline, CDR1 is KGHDR and CDR2 is SFDVKD. The CDR3 is 15 amino acids long, termini counted. Whole-study results and caveats: The number of CD8+ CDR3 sequences shared by patients and controls was approximately 30. With respect to CD8+ Simpson's diversity, patients and controls did not differ significantly.

V is TRBV24-1 and J is TRBJ2-2; the D call of TRBD1 is as the table states it, not checked on the DNA. This sequence originates from a human donor in good health. The sequencing sample was made of sorted CD4+, CD8+, or CD8+CD57+ T cells (not recorded which) from PBMCs. The chain's CDR3 is CATSEPDRDTGELSS.